This T cell receptor (beta chain) was identified during a study of metastatic and nonmetastatic thyroid tumors. Study background: Thyroid patients, malignant and benign, had repertoires compared across blood and tumor or nodule tissue.

TCRdb re-clonotyped the PCR reads through MiXCR. The profile shows around 20,000 clones, over 25% of them singletons. Treatment of any kind had been given to no patient before thyroid surgery. V was shortened by 2 bases and J by 2 bases, with 11 bases between the two germline ends. The CDR3 has 15 residues. The germline gives CDR1 MGHDK, CDR2 SYGVNS. Study-level results: For both blood and tumor, malignant thyroid tumors reportedly showed significantly higher TCR beta diversity than benign nodules did.

In this sample, this clone turned up many times. Its specificity is unknown. Sequenced material: tumor tissue. The receptor's source is a male donor with papillary thyroid cancer or a benign thyroid nodule (not recorded which). Some clones in this sample may be carry-over from other donors' samples. This sequence joins TRBV25-1 and TRBJ2-3, with D perhaps matching TRBD1 or TRBD2 (6 bases each). This CDR3 reads CASSERGEFTDTQYF. The CDR3 DNA reads as TGTGCCAGCAGTGAAAGGGGGGAATTCACAGATACGCAGTATTTT. Supplemented by reference TRBV25-1 and TRBJ2-3, the full variable domain reads EADIYQTPRYLVIGTGKKITLECSQTMGHDKMYWYQQDPGMELHLIHYSYGVNSTEKGDLSSESTVSRIRTEHFPLTLESARPSHTSQYLCASSERGEFTDTQYFGPGTRLTVL.